The 8 T cell receptor beta chains in this list originate from one sample, sequenced in a study of Tregs in tolerant kidney transplant recipients. Using immunoSEQ multiplex PCR, the repertoire was profiled, and TCRdb retains in-frame clones only, with some absent. This table holds about 30,000 clones. The source material was CD8+ T cells from blood, sampled before the transplant. These receptors all come from a human donor who received a combined kidney and bone marrow transplant.

As to this clone: The read gets to within 3 residues of the CDR3 end, and the germline J gene fills in the rest. V is TRBV18 and J is TRBJ2-6; 7 bases match TRBD2. The V gene end was trimmed by 8 bases and the J gene end by 12 bases; junction bases not matched to a gene: 13. Germline CDR1 and CDR2: KGHSH and LQKENI. This CDR3 has 14 residues. This chain's CDR3 is CASGPSSGGGVLTF. CDR3 DNA (partial): TGTGCCAGCGGACCTAGCTCTGGGGGGGGCGTC.

Notes on this clone: The DNA ends 3 residues before the CDR3 does, and the rest of the CDR3 is filled in from the germline J gene. This rearrangement joins TRBV7-9 to TRBJ1-2, with D perhaps matching TRBD1 (5 bases). Between the trimmed V and J ends, which lost 3 bases and 7 bases, there was a span of 12 bases. This CDR3 has 13 residues. Germline V gives CDR1 SEHNR, CDR2 FQNEAQ (reference sequence). Incomplete CDR3 DNA: TGTGCCAGCAGCTTGGGGGGGGGTGGTGGC. Translation: CASSLGGGGG. The full-length CDR3 reads as CASSLGGGGGYTF. Based on the CDR3 plus reference TRBV7-9 and TRBJ1-2, the full variable domain is DTGVSQNPRHKITKRGQNVTFRCDPISEHNRLYWYRQTLGQGPEFLTYFQNEAQLEKSRLLSDRFSAERPKGSFSTLEIQRTEQGDSAMYLCASSLGGGGGYTFGSGTRLTVV.

A word on this clone: Coverage ceases 3 residues before the CDR3 finishes, and the germline J gene fills in the end. The gene calls are TRBV28 and TRBJ2-1; D is perhaps TRBD2 (6 bases). The germline V and J ends were trimmed by 5 bases and 9 bases, with 17 bases remaining between them. CDR1 and CDR2 from the germline V gene are MDHEN and SYDVKM. CDR3 length: 14 residues. The part of the CDR3 DNA that was read is TGTGCCAGCAGTGGTGCCCTTCGGGGGACTGAG. Encoded protein: CASSGALRGTE. The whole CDR3 protein is CASSGALRGTEQFF. Drawing the rest from reference TRBV28 and TRBJ2-1, the complete variable domain is DVKVTQSSRYLVKRTGEKVFLECVQDMDHENMFWYRQDPGLGLRLIYFSYDVKMKEKGDIPEGYSVSREKKERFSLILESASTNQTSMYLCASSGALRGTEQFFGPGTRLTVL.

This clone is medium-sized by frequency. The CDR3 region is CASSARDSLYNEQFF. The CDR3 DNA, read in part, is TGCGCCAGTTCGGCACGGGACTCCTTGTACAATGAG. V and J are TRBV5-1 and TRBJ2-1; TRBD2 is a possible D gene (6 bases). The DNA ends 3 residues before the CDR3 does, and the rest of the CDR3 is filled in from the germline J gene. The germline V gene encodes CDR1 SGHRS and CDR2 YFSETQ. Trimming left V 8 bases short and J 4 bases short, with 19 bases between. CDR3 length: 15 amino acids.

Worth noting for this clone: The observed sequence ends 3 residues before the CDR3 terminus, with the missing tail filled in from the germline J gene. The V gene is TRBV3-1 (or the pseudogene TRBV3-2), the J gene TRBJ1-1; possible D gene TRBD1, 5 bases. Trimming removed 3 bases at V and 0 bases at J, with 8 bases between. The CDR3 loop spans 14 amino acids. Per the germline V gene, CDR1 is LGHDT and CDR2 is YNNKEL (reference sequence). CDR3 DNA, as far as it was read: TGTGCCAGCAGCCAGTCACAGGTGAACACTGAA. Protein product: CASSQSQVNTE. From start to end, the CDR3 is CASSQSQVNTEAFF.

Remarks on this clone: The read comes to an end 3 residues before the CDR3 does, leaving the germline J gene to fill in the end. The chain has TRBV13 and TRBJ2-3; D remains unclear. The germline V and J ends were trimmed by 0 bases and 2 bases, with 9 bases remaining between them. Germline-derived CDR1 and CDR2 are PRHDT and FYEKMQ (reference sequence). There are 15 residues in the CDR3. CDR3: CASSLGLPTTDTQYF. CDR3 bases read: TGTGCCAGCAGCTTAGGACTACCGACCACAGATACG.

Note on this clone: The read finishes 3 residues shy of the CDR3 end, and the germline J gene is used to complete it. The chain couples TRBV29-1 to TRBJ1-1; 8 bases are shared with TRBD1. This CDR3 is 15 amino acids long. The germline V gene has CDR1 SQVTM and CDR2 ANQGSEA. The CDR3 DNA, read in part, is TGCAGCGTTGAAGAGGTTCAGGGGGCGTTATTCGAA. It encodes CSVEEVQGALFE. The entire CDR3 reads CSVEEVQGALFEAFF.

Details on this clone: The read ends 3 residues early relative to the CDR3; the germline J gene fills the gap. The rearrangement uses TRBV6-2 or TRBV6-3 and TRBJ1-1; a weak D match, TRBD1 (5 bases). V lost 4 bases to trimming and J lost 5 bases, with 14 bases between them. Germline V gene data show CDR1 as MNHEY and CDR2 as SVGEGT. This CDR3 is 14 amino acids long. CDR3 loop: CASSWGVAFTEAFF. Partial CDR3 DNA: TGTGCCAGCAGTTGGGGGGTGGCCTTTACTGAA.